Listed below are T cell receptor beta chains from one sample, sequenced in a study of shared clonotypes between healthy human individuals. Profiled with immunoSEQ multiplex PCR; TCRdb holds only in-frame clones, not every one. The table shows millions of clones, with more than 90% occurring only once. The material sequenced was naive CD4+ T cells sorted from blood. These receptors all stem from a man aged 18-30 years in good health. CDR3s include the opening cysteine and the closing phenylalanine or tryptophan. The D gene is left open where the match is weak. The listing skips clone size in some rows; elsewhere it reads once, few, many or a size class.

TGTGCTAGTGGTTTGAGAACAGCCTCAGCTGAGACCCAGTACTTC CASGLRTASAETQYF TRBJ2-5 NA TRBV12-5 NA
TGCGCCAGCAGCCCCCAGGGACTCCCTAACTATGGCTACACCTTC CASSPQGLPNYGYTF TRBJ1-2 NA TRBV5-1 NA
TGTGCCAGCAGTGACTCAGGGGGTACGCAGTATTTT CASSDSGGTQYF TRBJ2-3 NA TRBV6-4 NA
TGTGCCAGCAGCCTCCAGGTAGTAGCGGGGTTTCAGGGAGACATTCAGTACTTC CASSLQVVAGFQGDIQYF TRBJ2-4 NA TRBV11-2 TRBD2
TGTGCCAGCACGTGGGAGCCCGGTGGCTTTGAGCAGTTCTTC CASTWEPGGFEQFF TRBJ2-1 NA TRBV6-1 NA
TGTGCCAGCAAAAGGGTGAACACTGAAGCTTTCTTT CASKRVNTEAFF TRBJ1-1 NA TRBV6-1 NA
TGTGCCAGCAGCACGGACAGAGAGAACACTGAAGCTTTCTTT CASSTDRENTEAFF TRBJ1-1 NA TRBV13 NA
TGTGCCAGCAGGGGACGGAACCCGAACACTGAAGCTTTCTTT CASRGRNPNTEAFF TRBJ1-1 NA TRBV27 NA
TGTGCCAGCAGTGATTCCGGACTGATGGGGTACGAGCAGTACTTC CASSDSGLMGYEQYF TRBJ2-7 NA TRBV25-1 NA
TGTGCCAGCAGCCCGTACCAAGAGACCCAGTACTTC CASSPYQETQYF TRBJ2-5 NA TRBV5-5 NA
TGTGCCAGCAGTCCTAGGGGGAGGGGGAGCAACACTAACTATGGCTACACCTTC CASSPRGRGSNTNYGYTF TRBJ1-2 NA TRBV5-4 NA
TGCGCCAGCAGCTTGGGGCAGGGCCAAGAGACCCAGTACTTC CASSLGQGQETQYF TRBJ2-5 few TRBV5-1 NA
TGCGCCAGCAGCCAAGATTGGTCGGTCATGAACACTGAAGCTTTCTTT CASSQDWSVMNTEAFF TRBJ1-1 NA TRBV4-1 NA